One sample yielded the 30 T cell receptor beta chains listed below, sequenced in a study of T cells after yellow fever vaccination. TCRdb redid the calling of the 5' RACE reads with MiXCR, one entry per CDR3 protein. The sample contains some 350,000 distinct CDR3 sequences, 3% to 4.5% of which appear only once. Specimen: PBMCs, collected 5 days after the yellow fever booster vaccination. The receptors here all came from a man younger than 30 who received the YFV17D yellow fever vaccine.

Worth noting for this clonotype: Compared with germline, one end of the junction differs, possibly owing to a read error. This chain joins TRBV7-2 and TRBJ2-7; 9 bases match TRBD1. CDR1 SGHTA and CDR2 FQGNSA come from the germline V gene. This CDR3 is 16 amino acids long. CDR3 sequence (DNA): TGTGCCAGCAGCCAAACAGGGGGCGCAGAGATCTACGAGCAGTACTTT. The encoded protein is CASSQTGGAEIYEQYF.

The chain is built from TRBV7-2 and TRBJ1-2, with 8 nucleotides matching TRBD1. V was clipped by 0 bases and J by 1 base; unmatched bases: 10. Germline V gives CDR1 SGHTA, CDR2 FQGNSA. The CDR3 has 18 residues. DNA for the CDR3: TGTGCCAGCAGCTTAGCGAGGGACAGGCCAACCTATAACTATGGCTACACCTTC. Translating gives CASSLARDRPTYNYGYTF. The full variable domain, with the rest looked up from reference TRBV7-2 and TRBJ1-2, is GAGVSQSPSNKVTEKGKDVELRCDPISGHTALYWYRQSLGQGLEFLIYFQGNSAPDKSGLPSDRFSAERTGGSVSTLTIQRTQQEDSAVYLCASSLARDRPTYNYGYTFGSGTRLTVV.

This clonotype was counted a few times. The V call is TRBV24-1, the J call TRBJ2-1, with 7 bases lining up with TRBD1. V was clipped by 4 bases and J by 6 bases; unmatched bases: 8. Germline CDR1 is KGHDR and CDR2 is SFDVKD. This CDR3 has 15 amino acids. The CDR3 nucleotides read TGTGCCACCAGTGACCCGACAGGGTACCCCAATGAGCAGTTCTTC. Its translation: CATSDPTGYPNEQFF.

V is TRBV7-2 and J is TRBJ1-2; TRBD1 is a possible D gene (6 bases). Between the trimmed V and J ends, which lost 0 bases and 5 bases, there was a span of 10 bases. The CDR3 runs to 14 residues. The germline CDR1 and CDR2 sequences are SGHTA and FQGNSA. Here the CDR3 reads CASSLAPGQYGYTF. The CDR3 DNA follows: TGTGCCAGCAGCTTAGCGCCGGGACAATATGGCTACACCTTC.

This clonotype was found once. The chain couples TRBV5-1 to TRBJ2-1; TRBD1 matches at 9 bases. Germline CDR1 is SGHRS and CDR2 is YFSETQ. The V and J ends lost 4 bases and 1 base, in that order; junction bases with no gene match: 6. The CDR3 length is 16 residues. CDR3 in DNA: TGCGCCAGCAGCGACCCTGGGACAGGGTCCTACAATGAGCAGTTCTTC. Its translation: CASSDPGTGSYNEQFF.

This chain connects TRBV27 to TRBJ2-7; 7 bases fit TRBD2. J lost 2 bases, V lost 7 bases, and 11 bases had no gene match. Germline V gene sequence: CDR1 MNHEY, CDR2 SMNVEV (reference sequence). The length of the CDR3 is 15 residues. This CDR3 reads CASTPGPSGTYEQYF. Written as DNA, the CDR3 is TGTGCCAGCACCCCAGGTCCTAGCGGAACCTACGAGCAGTACTTC.

This rearrangement joins TRBV5-1 to TRBJ2-2, with a weak D call TRBD1 (6 bases). The CDR3 contains 15 residues. In germline, CDR1 is SGHRS, CDR2 YFSETQ. V lost 2 bases to trimming and J lost 1 base, with 9 bases between them. Here the CDR3 DNA reads TGCGCCAGCAGCTTACCGGGACAGAACACCGGGGAGCTGTTTTTT. This sequence encodes CASSLPGQNTGELFF.

The CDR3 loop is CSAYRTGDNSPLHF. As DNA, the CDR3 is TGCAGTGCTTATAGGACAGGAGACAATTCACCCCTCCACTTT. V usage is TRBV20-1 and J usage is TRBJ1-6, with 7 positions matching TRBD1. V lost 5 bases and J lost 7; bases outside the gene matches: 8. This CDR3 has 14 residues. Germline CDR1 and CDR2: DFQATT and SNEGSKA (reference sequence).

CDR3 sequence: CASTSGRGGSYEQYV. In nucleotides, the CDR3 is TGTGCCAGCACCTCCGGGCGGGGGGGTTCCTACGAGCAGTACGTC. V usage is TRBV6-2 or TRBV6-3 and J usage is TRBJ2-7, with 9 bases matching TRBD2. CDR3 length: 15 amino acids. Germline V gene sequence: CDR1 MNHEY, CDR2 SVGEGT. V was clipped by 7 bases and J by 1 base; unmatched bases: 8.

The CDR3 nucleotides are TGTGCCAGCAGTTCCCAAAGGGGGACACCTAACTATGGCTACACCTTC. Amino acids: CASSSQRGTPNYGYTF. The chain employs TRBV27 and TRBJ1-2, with D possibly TRBD1 on 6 matching bases. The ends were cut back, 4 bases at V and 0 bases at J, with 15 bases in the middle. Germline V lookup: CDR1 MNHEY, CDR2 SMNVEV (reference sequence). This CDR3 has 16 residues.

A few counts support this clonotype. The chain is built from TRBV6-5 and TRBJ2-3, with 8 bases lining up with TRBD2. CDR1 is MNHEY and CDR2 is SVGAGI in the germline V gene. J gave up 3 bases and V 2 bases, and 7 bases lay outside the gene matches. This CDR3 has 16 residues. CDR3 in amino acids: CASSYTRGVWTDTQYF. CDR3 coding DNA: TGTGCCAGCAGTTACACGCGGGGGGTCTGGACAGATACGCAGTATTTT.

J is TRBJ1-5 and V is TRBV19; D is possibly TRBD1 (5 bases). V was pared by 2 bases and J by 7 bases, with 12 bases between. CDR1 is LNHDA, CDR2 SQIVND, per germline (reference sequence). The CDR3 is 14 amino acids. The CDR3 region has the DNA TGTGCCAGTAGTATAAGGGACGGCGGGCAGCCCCAGCATTTT. This gives the protein CASSIRDGGQPQHF.

The chain employs TRBV11-2 and TRBJ2-1, with 13 bases identical to TRBD2. Losses at the gene ends were 3 bases for V and 0 bases for J; bases not matched to a gene: 8. Germline-derived CDR1 and CDR2 are SGHAT and FQNNGV. This CDR3 contains 19 residues. CDR3 in amino acids: CASSFPLAGGVSSYNEQFF. CDR3 coding DNA: TGTGCCAGCAGCTTTCCACTAGCGGGGGGGGTGAGCTCCTACAATGAGCAGTTCTTC.

This clonotype has a handful of counts. This rearrangement joins TRBV18 to TRBJ2-7, with D possibly being TRBD1 or TRBD2 (7 bases each). From germline, CDR1 is KGHSH and CDR2 LQKENI. With 4 bases removed from V and 2 bases from J, the gap between germline ends came to 24 bases. This CDR3 contains 18 residues. This CDR3 reads CASSRSEPGRGLTYEQYF. CDR3 sequence (DNA): TGTGCCAGCTCACGGAGTGAGCCAGGGAGGGGGCTTACCTACGAGCAGTACTTC.

This clonotype appeared a few times. This chain uses TRBV6-1 with TRBJ1-5; possible D gene TRBD1, 6 bases. The CDR3 is 15 amino acids. Trimming took off 5 bases at V and 1 base at J, with 12 bases between the two ends. CDR1 MNHNS and CDR2 SASEGT come from the germline V gene. The CDR3 protein is CASSQQGGSNQPQHF. In DNA form, the CDR3 reads TGTGCCAGCAGTCAACAGGGCGGAAGCAATCAGCCCCAGCATTTT.

The chain combines TRBV2 with TRBJ2-2; D uncertain. The germline CDR1 and CDR2 sequences are SNHLY and FYNNEI. Trimming pared 3 bases from V and 3 bases from J, leaving 8 bases between. This CDR3 is built from 14 residues. For the CDR3, the DNA is TGTGCCAGCAGTGACTTGGAATACACCGGGGAGCTGTTTTTT. This sequence encodes CASSDLEYTGELFF.

This sequence joins TRBV12-3 or TRBV12-4 and TRBJ1-2; TRBD1 is a possible D gene (5 bases). V was pared by 5 bases and J by 3 bases, with 10 bases between. This CDR3 has 13 amino acids. CDR3 protein: CASSPRVDYGYTF. CDR3 coding DNA: TGTGCCAGCAGTCCCAGGGTCGACTATGGCTACACCTTC.

This clonotype was observed a few times. The genes are TRBV7-2 and TRBJ1-1, with no clear D. This CDR3 comprises 14 residues. Trimming left V 3 bases short and J 4 bases short, with 12 bases between. Germline V CDR1 and CDR2: SGHTA, FQGNSA. This CDR3 reads CASSFSGQFTEAFF. CDR3 bases: TGTGCCAGCAGCTTTAGCGGGCAGTTCACTGAAGCTTTCTTT.

This clonotype was recorded at least ten times. This sequence joins TRBV5-4 and TRBJ2-1; the match to TRBD2 covers 12 bases. V shed 4 bases, J shed 7 bases, and the junction held 9 bases outside the gene matches. The CDR3 has 16 amino acids. The germline V gene encodes CDR1 SGHNT and CDR2 YYREEE (reference sequence). In nucleotides, the CDR3 is TGTGCCAGCAGCCCCTCTAGCGGGGGGGCCGGAAATGAGCAGTTCTTC. Residues: CASSPSSGGAGNEQFF.

This sequence joins TRBV6-5 and TRBJ2-2; D is uncertain. Trimming shortened V by 0 bases and J by 1 base, and 12 bases separated the two germline ends. Per germline, CDR1 MNHEY and CDR2 SVGAGI. CDR3 length: 17 residues. The CDR3 nucleotides read TGTGCCAGCAGTTACTCTGGGTCCTATCTGAACACCGGGGAGCTGTTTTTT. Protein: CASSYSGSYLNTGELFF.

V is TRBV9 and J is TRBJ1-1; 10 bases line up with TRBD1. The CDR3 length is 15 residues. In germline, CDR1 is SGDLS, CDR2 YYNGEE. Trimming removed 3 bases from V and 3 bases from J; junction bases left unmatched: 5. The CDR3 DNA reads TGTGCCAGCAGCGAGGTCGGGACAGGGGACACTGAAGCTTTCTTT. It translates to CASSEVGTGDTEAFF.

Many counts were recorded for this clonotype. V is TRBV7-2 and J is TRBJ2-5; a possible D gene is TRBD1 (6 bases). The V gene's germline CDR1 is SGHTA and CDR2 FQGNSA. The CDR3 has 13 residues. Trimming left V 3 bases short and J 4 bases short, with 9 bases between. CDR3 protein: CASSLGAGETQYF. CDR3 DNA: TGTGCCAGCAGCTTGGGGGCGGGAGAGACCCAGTACTTC.

This clonotype was observed a few times. The chain has TRBV4-1 and TRBJ2-3; no definite D call. This CDR3 region has 15 residues. V was pared by 5 bases and J by 1 base, with 13 bases between. The germline V gene encodes CDR1 MGHRA and CDR2 YSYEKL. The CDR3 DNA reads as TGCGCCAGCAGCTCCTATCCGACTGGCACAGATACGCAGTATTTT. This translates into CASSSYPTGTDTQYF.

This clonotype was seen repeatedly, ten times or more. This chain links TRBV4-1 with TRBJ2-1; 11 positions match TRBD2. After removal of 0 bases from V and 0 bases from J, the junction contained 10 bases not matched to a gene. Germline V lookup: CDR1 MGHRA, CDR2 YSYEKL. The CDR3 consists of 20 residues. The CDR3 sequence is CASSQDLVLAGGLSYNEQFF. The CDR3 nucleotides read TGCGCCAGCAGCCAAGATTTGGTCCTAGCGGGGGGTCTCTCCTACAATGAGCAGTTCTTC.

The chain is built from TRBV7-3 and TRBJ2-1; D is possibly TRBD2 (7 bases). V lost 5 bases to trimming and J lost 1 base, with 21 bases between them. Germline CDR1 and CDR2: SGHTA and FQGTGA. This CDR3 comprises 18 residues. This CDR3 is CASSPGGGPPLSYNEQFF. For the CDR3, the DNA is TGTGCCAGCAGCCCTGGGGGGGGGCCACCCTTATCCTACAATGAGCAGTTCTTC. Using reference TRBV7-3 and TRBJ2-1 for the parts outside the CDR3, the full variable domain is GAGVSQTPSNKVTEKGKYVELRCDPISGHTALYWYRQSLGQGPEFLIYFQGTGAADDSGLPNDRFFAVRPEGSVSTLKIQRTERGDSAVYLCASSPGGGPPLSYNEQFFGPGTRLTVL.

At least ten counts were recorded for this clonotype. The CDR3 DNA reads as TGTGCCAGCAGCCCGGGGCAGTACGAGCAGTACTTC. It yields the protein CASSPGQYEQYF. The chain employs TRBV7-2 and TRBJ2-7; D is perhaps TRBD1 or TRBD2 (5 bases each). Germline V gene sequence: CDR1 SGHTA, CDR2 FQGNSA. The CDR3 contains 12 residues. V dropped 5 bases and J dropped 4 bases, with 9 bases sitting between them.

This clonotype was counted many times. The V gene is TRBV4-2, the J gene TRBJ2-7; D is unresolved. Germline V lookup: CDR1 LGHNA, CDR2 YNFKEQ. This CDR3 has 11 amino acids. V lost 0 bases to trimming and J lost 7 bases, with 4 bases between them. This chain's CDR3 is CASSQEEEQYF. The CDR3 coding sequence is TGTGCCAGCAGCCAAGAGGAGGAGCAGTACTTC.

This clonotype was counted ten times or more. The chain employs TRBV12-5 and TRBJ1-1, with D perhaps TRBD1 (5 bases). Trimming left V 3 bases short and J 1 base short, with 15 bases between. This CDR3 spans 16 amino acids. In germline, CDR1 is LGHNT, CDR2 FRNRAP. This chain's CDR3 is CASGLMGGARNTEAFF. The CDR3, as DNA: TGTGCTAGTGGTTTAATGGGAGGGGCGAGGAACACTGAAGCTTTCTTT.

The chain links TRBV9 to TRBJ2-1; D tentatively reads TRBD1 or TRBD2 (5 bases each). V lost 0 bases and J 9 bases, leaving 10 bases between the germline ends. Germline CDR1 SGDLS, CDR2 YYNGEE. The CDR3 length is 13 residues. CDR3 residues: CASSVVGAGEQFF. The CDR3 DNA is TGTGCCAGCAGCGTAGTCGGGGCCGGTGAGCAGTTCTTC.

In its sample, this clonotype was seen a few times. V is TRBV7-9 and J is TRBJ1-4, with D uncertain. This CDR3 is 17 amino acids long. Trimming removed 5 bases from V and 5 bases from J, with 21 bases in between. The germline CDR1 and CDR2 sequences are SEHNR and FQNEAQ (reference sequence). CDR3 sequence: CASSTRTHTMKNEKLFF. CDR3 nucleotide sequence: TGTGCCAGCAGCACCAGAACCCACACCATGAAGAATGAAAAACTGTTTTTT.